A selection of T cell receptor beta chains follows, all from one sample in a study of CD8+CD57+ T cells in acquired aplastic anemia. TCRdb recomputed calls from the reads with MiXCR, one row per CDR3 protein. There are about 290,000 distinct CDR3 sequences in the sample; approximately 60% occur only once, and 1.3% lies in the top ten. Material: sorted CD4+, CD8+, or CD8+CD57+ T cells (not recorded which) from PBMCs. The receptor source for this set is a human donor with aplastic anemia. Both conserved end residues are part of each CDR3. The order of the fields is V gene, clone size, J gene, D gene, CDR3 protein, CDR3 DNA. A D gene is named only where the DNA matches it firmly. The size field is filled for only some rows; it gives once, few, many or a size class.

>TRBV20-1|few|TRBJ1-6|TRBD1
CSASGTGNSPLHF
TGCAGTGCCTCCGGGACAGGCAATTCACCCCTCCACTTT
>TRBV11-2|.|TRBJ1-1|.
CASRPGGNTEAFF
TGTGCCAGCAGGCCCGGGGGGAACACTGAAGCTTTCTTT
>TRBV9|many|TRBJ1-6|TRBD1
CASSVGQVNSPLHF
TGTGCCAGCAGCGTCGGACAGGTCAATTCACCCCTCCACTTT
>TRBV27|many|TRBJ1-1|.
CASSFRLGGEAFF
TGTGCCAGCAGTTTCCGTTTGGGGGGTGAAGCTTTCTTT
>TRBV29-1|.|TRBJ1-2|.
CSVGGLDYGYTF
TGCAGCGTTGGAGGGCTCGACTATGGCTACACCTTC
>TRBV9|.|TRBJ2-1|TRBD2
CASSVASGRDEQFF
TGTGCCAGCAGCGTAGCTAGCGGGAGAGATGAGCAGTTCTTC
>TRBV20-1|.|TRBJ1-2|TRBD1
CSARLGQGYYGYTF
TGCAGTGCCAGGCTTGGACAGGGGTACTATGGCTACACCTTC
>TRBV7-2|.|TRBJ2-7|.
CASSTEVDGEQYF
TGTGCCAGCAGCACGGAGGTGGACGGCGAGCAGTACTTC
>TRBV10-3|.|TRBJ2-3|.
CGISESGTDTQYF
TGTGGCATCAGTGAGTCCGGCACAGATACGCAGTATTTT
>TRBV15|.|TRBJ2-6|.
CATPSPFGSGANVLTF
TGTGCCACACCTTCTCCCTTTGGCTCTGGGGCCAACGTCCTGACTTTC
>TRBV7-6|many|TRBJ2-7|TRBD1
CASSLGDRGSYEQYF
TGTGCCAGCAGCCTAGGGGACAGGGGGTCCTACGAGCAGTACTTC
>TRBV10-2|many|TRBJ2-4|.
CASSETGPGNIQYF
TGCGCCAGCAGTGAGACAGGTCCTGGGAACATTCAGTACTTC
>TRBV29-1|many|TRBJ2-3|TRBD2
CSVRRTSGGPDTQYF
TGCAGCGTTCGACGGACTAGCGGGGGGCCAGATACGCAGTATTTT
>TRBV15|.|TRBJ1-5|.
CATSETVSNQPQHF
TGTGCCACCAGCGAGACAGTTAGCAATCAGCCCCAGCATTTT
>TRBV6-5|.|TRBJ2-1|TRBD1
CASSRGQGNNGQFF
TGTGCCAGCAGCCGGGGACAGGGCAACAATGGGCAGTTCTTC
>TRBV5-8|.|TRBJ1-1|.
CASSLGRTVEAFF
TGTGCCAGCAGCTTGGGACGGACAGTTGAAGCTTTCTTT
>TRBV7-2|.|TRBJ2-7|TRBD2
CASRLAGGSYEQYF
TGTGCCAGCAGGCTAGCGGGGGGTTCCTACGAGCAGTACTTC
>TRBV10-1|.|TRBJ2-1|.
CASSISLVGSNEQFF
TGCGCCAGCAGTATTTCACTAGTGGGTAGCAATGAGCAGTTCTTC